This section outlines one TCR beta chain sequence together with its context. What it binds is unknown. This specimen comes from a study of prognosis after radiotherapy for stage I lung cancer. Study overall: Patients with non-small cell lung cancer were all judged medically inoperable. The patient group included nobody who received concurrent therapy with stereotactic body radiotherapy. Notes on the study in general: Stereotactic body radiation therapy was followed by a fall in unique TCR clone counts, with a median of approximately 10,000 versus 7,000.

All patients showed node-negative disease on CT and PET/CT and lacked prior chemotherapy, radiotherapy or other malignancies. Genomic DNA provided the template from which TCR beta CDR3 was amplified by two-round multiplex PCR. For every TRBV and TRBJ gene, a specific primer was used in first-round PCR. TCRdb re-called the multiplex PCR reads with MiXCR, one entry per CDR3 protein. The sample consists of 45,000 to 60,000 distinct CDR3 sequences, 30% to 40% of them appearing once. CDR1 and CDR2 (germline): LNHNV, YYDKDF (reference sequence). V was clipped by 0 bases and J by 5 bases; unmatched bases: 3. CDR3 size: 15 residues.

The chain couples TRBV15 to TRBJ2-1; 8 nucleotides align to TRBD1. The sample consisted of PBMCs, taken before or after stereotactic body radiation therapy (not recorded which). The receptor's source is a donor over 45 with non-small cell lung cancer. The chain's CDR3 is CATSRDGTGDNEQFF. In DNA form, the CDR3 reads TGTGCCACCAGCAGAGATGGGACAGGAGACAATGAGCAGTTCTTC.